This T cell receptor (beta chain) was identified during a study of blood T cell repertoires in COVID-19. The participants were between about 18 and 89 years old and came from roughly 25 US areas. Clinical histories supplied by participants themselves formed the basis of cohort assignment. Authors' processing steps: Quantification of nucleated cells was approximated via reference gene primer amplification. Clones were sequenced by immunoSEQ multiplex PCR, and TCRdb holds only the in-frame ones, with some missing. The V and J calls and clone size come from that table; D and trimming were worked out from the DNA. In the table there are roughly 380,000 clones, about 89% of which are singletons. The sample comprised PBMCs or T cells enriched from blood (not recorded which). This sequence was found in a man aged 30 to 39 who had recovered from COVID-19.

The CDR3 protein is CASSQDRGSISSGNTIYF. In nucleotides, the CDR3 is TGTGCCAGCAGCCAAGATCGAGGTTCAATTTCCTCTGGAAACACCATATATTTT. The V call is TRBV4-2, the J call TRBJ1-3; D is unclear. V lost 0 bases and J 0 bases, leaving 15 bases between the germline ends. This CDR3 has 18 amino acids. The V gene's germline CDR1 is LGHNA and CDR2 YNFKEQ.